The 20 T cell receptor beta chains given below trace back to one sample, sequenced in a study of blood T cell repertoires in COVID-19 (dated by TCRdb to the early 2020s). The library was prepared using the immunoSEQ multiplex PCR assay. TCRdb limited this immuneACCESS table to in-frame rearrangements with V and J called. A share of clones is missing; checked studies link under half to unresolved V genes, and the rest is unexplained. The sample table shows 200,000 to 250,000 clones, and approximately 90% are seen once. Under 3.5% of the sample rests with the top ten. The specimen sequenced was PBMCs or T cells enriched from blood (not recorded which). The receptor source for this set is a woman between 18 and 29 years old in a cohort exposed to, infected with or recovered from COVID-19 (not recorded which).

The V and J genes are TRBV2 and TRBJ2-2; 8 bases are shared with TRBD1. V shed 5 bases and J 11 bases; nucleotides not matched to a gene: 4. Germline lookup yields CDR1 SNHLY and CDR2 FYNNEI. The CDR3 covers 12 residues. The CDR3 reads CASSLGQGELFF. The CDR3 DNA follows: TGTGCCAGCAGTCTAGGACAGGGTGAGCTGTTTTTT.

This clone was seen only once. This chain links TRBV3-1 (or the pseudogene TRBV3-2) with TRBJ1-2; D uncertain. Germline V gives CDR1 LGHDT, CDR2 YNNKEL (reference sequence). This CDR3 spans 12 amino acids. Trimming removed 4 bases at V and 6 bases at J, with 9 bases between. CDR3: CASSLRGNGYTF. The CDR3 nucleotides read TGTGCCAGCAGCCTGCGGGGAAATGGCTACACCTTC.

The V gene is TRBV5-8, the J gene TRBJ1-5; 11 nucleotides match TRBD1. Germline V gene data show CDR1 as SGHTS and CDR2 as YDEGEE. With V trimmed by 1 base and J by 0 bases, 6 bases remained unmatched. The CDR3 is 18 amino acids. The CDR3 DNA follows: TGTGCCAGCAGCTTGCGGACAGGGGGCCTTTATAGCAATCAGCCCCAGCATTTT. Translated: CASSLRTGGLYSNQPQHF.

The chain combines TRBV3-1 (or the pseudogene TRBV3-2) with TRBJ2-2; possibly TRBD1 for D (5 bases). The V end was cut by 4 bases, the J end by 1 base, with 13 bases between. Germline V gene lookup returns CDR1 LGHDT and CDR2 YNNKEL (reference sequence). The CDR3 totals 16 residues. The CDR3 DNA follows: TGTGCCAGCAGCCGCCTCAGGGTTCAGAACACCGGGGAGCTGTTTTTT. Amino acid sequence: CASSRLRVQNTGELFF.

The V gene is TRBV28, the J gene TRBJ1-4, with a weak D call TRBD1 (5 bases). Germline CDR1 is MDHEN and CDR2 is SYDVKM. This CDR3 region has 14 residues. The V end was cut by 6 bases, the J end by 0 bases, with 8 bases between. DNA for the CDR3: TGTGCCAGCAGATCAGGGACAACTAATGAAAAACTGTTTTTT. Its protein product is CASRSGTTNEKLFF.

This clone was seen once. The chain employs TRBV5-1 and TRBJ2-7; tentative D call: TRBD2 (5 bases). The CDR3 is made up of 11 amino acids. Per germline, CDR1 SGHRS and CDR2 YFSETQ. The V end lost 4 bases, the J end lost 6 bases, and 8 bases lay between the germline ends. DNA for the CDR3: TGCGCCAGCAGCGAAACTAGCGAGCAGTACTTC. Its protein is CASSETSEQYF. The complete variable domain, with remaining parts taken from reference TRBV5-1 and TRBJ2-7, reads KAGVTQTPRYLIKTRGQQVTLSCSPISGHRSVSWYQQTPGQGLQFLFEYFSETQRNKGNFPGRFSGRQFSNSRSEMNVSTLELGDSALYLCASSETSEQYFGPGTRLTVT.

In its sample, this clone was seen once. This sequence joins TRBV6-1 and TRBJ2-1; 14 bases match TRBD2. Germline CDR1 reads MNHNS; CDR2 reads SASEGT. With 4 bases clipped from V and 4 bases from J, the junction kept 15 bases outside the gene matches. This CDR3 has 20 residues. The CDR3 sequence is CASSGRPTSGRASDYNEQFF. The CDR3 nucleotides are TGTGCCAGCAGTGGGAGGCCGACTAGCGGGAGGGCGTCGGATTACAATGAGCAGTTCTTC.

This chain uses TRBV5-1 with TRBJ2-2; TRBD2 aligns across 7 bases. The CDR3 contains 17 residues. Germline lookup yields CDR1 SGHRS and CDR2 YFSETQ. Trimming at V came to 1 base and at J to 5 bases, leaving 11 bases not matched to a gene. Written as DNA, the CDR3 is TGCGCCAGCAGCTTGACTAGCGCTCGAGTTCGGACCGGGGAGCTGTTTTTT. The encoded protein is CASSLTSARVRTGELFF.

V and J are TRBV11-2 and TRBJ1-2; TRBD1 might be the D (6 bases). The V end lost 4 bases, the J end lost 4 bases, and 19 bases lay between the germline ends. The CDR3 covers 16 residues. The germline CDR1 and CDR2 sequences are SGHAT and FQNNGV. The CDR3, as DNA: TGTGCCAGCAGCTCAAACAATGTCAGGGGCGGCTATGGCTACACCTTC. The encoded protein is CASSSNNVRGGYGYTF.

The CDR3 DNA reads as TGTGCCACCAGTGAGCTCGGGAAGGAGCAGTACTTC. Translating it yields CATSELGKEQYF. The chain carries TRBV24-1 and TRBJ2-7; D might be TRBD2 (5 bases). Germline CDR1 KGHDR, CDR2 SFDVKD. The CDR3 is 12 residues long. Trimming cost V 4 bases and J 7 bases, with 10 bases left between them.

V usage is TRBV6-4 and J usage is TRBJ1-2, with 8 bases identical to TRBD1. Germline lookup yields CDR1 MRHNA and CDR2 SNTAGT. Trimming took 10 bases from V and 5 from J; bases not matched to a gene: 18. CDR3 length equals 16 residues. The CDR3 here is CATPPPGGLRKYGYTF. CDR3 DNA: TGTGCCACCCCTCCCCCAGGGGGCCTTCGGAAATATGGCTACACCTTC.

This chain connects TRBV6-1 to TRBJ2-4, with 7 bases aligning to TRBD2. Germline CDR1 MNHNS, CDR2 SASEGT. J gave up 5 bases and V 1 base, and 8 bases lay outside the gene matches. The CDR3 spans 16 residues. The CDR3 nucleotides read TGTGCCAGCAGTGAAGGTTTGCGGGAGTGGGAAAACATTCAGTACTTC. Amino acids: CASSEGLREWENIQYF.

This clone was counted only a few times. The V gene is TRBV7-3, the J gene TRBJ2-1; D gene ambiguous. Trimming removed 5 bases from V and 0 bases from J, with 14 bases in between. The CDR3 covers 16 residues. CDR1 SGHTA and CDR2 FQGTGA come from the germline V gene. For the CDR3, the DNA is TGTGCCAGCAGCCCCGTAGCCGAAAGCTCCTACAATGAGCAGTTCTTC. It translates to CASSPVAESSYNEQFF.

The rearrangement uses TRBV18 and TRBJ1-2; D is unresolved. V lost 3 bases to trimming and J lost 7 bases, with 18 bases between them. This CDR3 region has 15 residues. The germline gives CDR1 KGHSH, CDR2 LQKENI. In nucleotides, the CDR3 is TGTGCCAGCTCACCCCGCCGGACTGATGTTGTTGGCTACACCTTC. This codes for CASSPRRTDVVGYTF.

CDR3 nucleotides: TGTGCCACCACACAAGGAGCCCAGGGACTATCTAATGAAAAACTGTTTTTT. Protein: CATTQGAQGLSNEKLFF. This sequence joins TRBV19 and TRBJ1-4, with a tentative D call TRBD1 (5 bases). Per germline, CDR1 LNHDA and CDR2 SQIVND (reference sequence). The CDR3 runs 17 residues. V dropped 10 bases and J dropped 3 bases, with 24 bases sitting between them.

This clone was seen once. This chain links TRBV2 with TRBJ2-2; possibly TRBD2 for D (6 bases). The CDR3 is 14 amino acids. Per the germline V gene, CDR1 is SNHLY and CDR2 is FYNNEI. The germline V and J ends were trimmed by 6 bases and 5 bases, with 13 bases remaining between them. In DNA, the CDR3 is TGTGCCAGCAGCGCGGGAATGAGGACCGGGGAGCTGTTTTTT. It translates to CASSAGMRTGELFF.

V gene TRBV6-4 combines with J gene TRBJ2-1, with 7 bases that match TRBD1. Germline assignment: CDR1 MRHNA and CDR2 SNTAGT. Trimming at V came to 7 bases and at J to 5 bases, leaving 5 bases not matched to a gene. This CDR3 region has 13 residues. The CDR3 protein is CASKGQPNNEQFF. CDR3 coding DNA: TGTGCCAGCAAGGGACAGCCCAACAATGAGCAGTTCTTC.

CDR3 protein: CASSDSGGQGLDTQYF. The CDR3 coding sequence is TGTGCCAGCAGTGACTCGGGGGGACAGGGGTTAGATACGCAGTATTTT. The chain recombines TRBV6-4 with TRBJ2-3; TRBD1 aligns across 10 bases. CDR1 and CDR2 (germline): MRHNA, SNTAGT. J lost 5 bases, V lost 0 bases, and 5 bases had no gene match. CDR3 length: 16 amino acids.

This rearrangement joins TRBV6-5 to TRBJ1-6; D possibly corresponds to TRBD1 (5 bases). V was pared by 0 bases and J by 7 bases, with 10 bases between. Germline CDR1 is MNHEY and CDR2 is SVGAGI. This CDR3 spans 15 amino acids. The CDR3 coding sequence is TGTGCCAGCAGTTACTCGGTGGGGGGGAATTCACCCCTCCACTTT. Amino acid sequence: CASSYSVGGNSPLHF.

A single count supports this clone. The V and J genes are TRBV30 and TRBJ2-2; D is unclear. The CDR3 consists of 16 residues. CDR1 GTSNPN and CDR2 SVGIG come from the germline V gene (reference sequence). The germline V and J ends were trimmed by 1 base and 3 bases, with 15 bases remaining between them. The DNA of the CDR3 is TGTGCCTGGAGTGGTTATCCAAAAGCGCACACCGGGGAGCTGTTTTTT. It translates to CAWSGYPKAHTGELFF.